This TCR beta chain is from a study of identical twins. cDNA carried unique molecular identifiers, and a universal primer site was added by template switching. In TCRdb, the 5' RACE reads were re-called with MiXCR into one record per CDR3 protein. The sample shows 1.5 million to 2 million distinct CDR3 sequences, under 35% of them seen only once. From germline, CDR1 is SGHKS and CDR2 YYEKEE (reference sequence). The CDR3 is 16 residues long. The receptor was isolated from a newborn girl in good health. The specimen was cord blood. The rearrangement joins TRBV5-5 to TRBJ2-5, with a possible D match to TRBD1 (6 bases). Matching the DNA end better, TRBJ2-7 makes the J call doubtful. CDR3 in amino acids: CASSFRTDYPSYEQYF. CDR3 DNA sequence: TGTGCCAGCAGCTTCAGGACAGACTATCCCTCCTACGAGCAGTACTTC.